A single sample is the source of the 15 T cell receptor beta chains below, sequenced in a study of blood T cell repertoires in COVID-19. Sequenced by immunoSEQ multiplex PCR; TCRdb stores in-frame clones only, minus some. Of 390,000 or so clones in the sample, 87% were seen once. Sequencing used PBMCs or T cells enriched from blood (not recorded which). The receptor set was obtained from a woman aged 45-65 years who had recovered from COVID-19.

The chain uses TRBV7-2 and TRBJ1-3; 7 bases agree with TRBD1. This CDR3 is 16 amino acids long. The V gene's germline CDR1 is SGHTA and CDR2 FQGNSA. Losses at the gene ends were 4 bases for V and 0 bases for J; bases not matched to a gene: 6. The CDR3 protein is CASSWDSRFSGNTIYF. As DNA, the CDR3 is TGTGCCAGCAGCTGGGACAGCCGATTCTCTGGAAACACCATATATTTT.

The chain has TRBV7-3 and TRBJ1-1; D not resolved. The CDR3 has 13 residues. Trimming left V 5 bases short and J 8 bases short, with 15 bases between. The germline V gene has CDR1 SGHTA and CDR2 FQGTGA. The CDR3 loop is CASSGGWSEEAFF. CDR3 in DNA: TGTGCCAGCAGCGGAGGTTGGTCTGAAGAAGCTTTCTTT. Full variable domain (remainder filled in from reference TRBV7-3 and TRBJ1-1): GAGVSQTPSNKVTEKGKYVELRCDPISGHTALYWYRQSLGQGPEFLIYFQGTGAADDSGLPNDRFFAVRPEGSVSTLKIQRTERGDSAVYLCASSGGWSEEAFFGQGTRLTVV.

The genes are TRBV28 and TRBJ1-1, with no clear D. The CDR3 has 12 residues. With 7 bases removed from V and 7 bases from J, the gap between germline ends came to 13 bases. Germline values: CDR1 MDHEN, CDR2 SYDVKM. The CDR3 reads CASNLARSEAFF. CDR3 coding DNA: TGTGCCAGCAATCTAGCGAGGAGTGAAGCTTTCTTT.

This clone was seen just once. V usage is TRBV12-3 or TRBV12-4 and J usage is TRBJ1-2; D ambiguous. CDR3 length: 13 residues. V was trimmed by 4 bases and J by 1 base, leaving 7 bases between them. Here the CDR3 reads CASSWTDNYGYTF. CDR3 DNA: TGTGCCAGCAGTTGGACTGATAACTATGGCTACACCTTC.

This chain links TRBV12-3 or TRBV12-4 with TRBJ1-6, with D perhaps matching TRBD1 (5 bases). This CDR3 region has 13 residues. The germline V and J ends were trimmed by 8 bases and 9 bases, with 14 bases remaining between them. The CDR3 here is CASVRDRGSPLHF. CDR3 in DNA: TGTGCCAGCGTCAGGGATAGGGGTTCACCCCTCCACTTT.

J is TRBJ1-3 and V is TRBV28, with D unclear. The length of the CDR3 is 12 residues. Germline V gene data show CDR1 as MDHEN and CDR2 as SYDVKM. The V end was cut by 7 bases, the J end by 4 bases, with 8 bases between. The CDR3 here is CASTTGGNTIYF. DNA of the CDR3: TGTGCCAGCACCACGGGGGGAAACACCATATATTTT. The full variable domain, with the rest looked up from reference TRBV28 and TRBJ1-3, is DVKVTQSSRYLVKRTGEKVFLECVQDMDHENMFWYRQDPGLGLRLIYFSYDVKMKEKGDIPEGYSVSREKKERFSLILESASTNQTSMYLCASTTGGNTIYFGEGSWLTVV.

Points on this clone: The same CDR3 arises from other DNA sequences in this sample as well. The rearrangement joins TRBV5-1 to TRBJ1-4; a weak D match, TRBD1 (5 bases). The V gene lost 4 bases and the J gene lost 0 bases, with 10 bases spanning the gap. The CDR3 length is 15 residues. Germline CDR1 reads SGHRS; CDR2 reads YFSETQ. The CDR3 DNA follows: TGCGCCAGCAGCCGACAGACTGCAACTAATGAAAAACTGTTTTTT. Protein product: CASSRQTATNEKLFF.

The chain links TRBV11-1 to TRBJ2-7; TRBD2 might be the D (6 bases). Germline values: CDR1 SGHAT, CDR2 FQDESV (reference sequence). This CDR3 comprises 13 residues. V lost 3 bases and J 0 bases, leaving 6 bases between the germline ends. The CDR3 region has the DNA TGTGCCAGCAGCTTCGGGAGCTCCTACGAGCAGTACTTC. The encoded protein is CASSFGSSYEQYF.

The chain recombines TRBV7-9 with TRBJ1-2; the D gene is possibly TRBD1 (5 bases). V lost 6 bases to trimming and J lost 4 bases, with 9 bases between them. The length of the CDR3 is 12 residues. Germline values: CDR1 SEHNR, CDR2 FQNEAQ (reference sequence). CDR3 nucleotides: TGTGCCAGCAGTACAGGAGTCTATGGCTACACCTTC. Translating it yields CASSTGVYGYTF.

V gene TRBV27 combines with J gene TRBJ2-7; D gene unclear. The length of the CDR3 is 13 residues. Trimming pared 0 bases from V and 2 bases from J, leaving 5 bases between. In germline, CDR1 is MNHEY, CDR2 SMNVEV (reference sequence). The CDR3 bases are TGTGCCAGCAGTTTATCCCCCACCTACGAGCAGTACTTC. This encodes CASSLSPTYEQYF.

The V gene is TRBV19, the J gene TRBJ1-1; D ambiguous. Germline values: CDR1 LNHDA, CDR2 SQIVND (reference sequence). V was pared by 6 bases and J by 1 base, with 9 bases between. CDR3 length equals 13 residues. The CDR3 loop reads CASSFEGNTEAFF. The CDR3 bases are TGTGCCAGTAGCTTCGAGGGGAACACTGAAGCTTTCTTT.

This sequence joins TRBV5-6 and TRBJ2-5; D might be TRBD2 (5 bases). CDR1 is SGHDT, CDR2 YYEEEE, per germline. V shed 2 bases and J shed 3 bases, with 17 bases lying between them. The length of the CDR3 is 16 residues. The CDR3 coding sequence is TGTGCCAGCAGCTTACTCGAGAGACTGGGAGAAGAGACCCAGTACTTC. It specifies CASSLLERLGEETQYF.

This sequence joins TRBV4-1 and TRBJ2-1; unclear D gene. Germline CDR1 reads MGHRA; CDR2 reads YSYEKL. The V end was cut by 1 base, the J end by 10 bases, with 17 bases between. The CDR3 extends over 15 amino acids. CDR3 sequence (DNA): TGCGCCAGCAGCCAAGTGTATTTGCCCTCGGAGGAGCAGTTCTTC. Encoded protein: CASSQVYLPSEEQFF.

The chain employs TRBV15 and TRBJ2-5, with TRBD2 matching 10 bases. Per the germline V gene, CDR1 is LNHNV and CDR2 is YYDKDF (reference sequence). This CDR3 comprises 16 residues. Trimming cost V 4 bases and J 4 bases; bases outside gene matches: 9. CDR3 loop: CATSTPGAGGPETQYF. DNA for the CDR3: TGTGCCACCAGCACCCCGGGAGCGGGGGGGCCAGAGACCCAGTACTTC.

In DNA form, the CDR3 reads TGTGCCAGCATCGCGGGACAGGGCGCTTTCTTT. Its protein is CASIAGQGAFF. V usage is TRBV2 and J usage is TRBJ1-1, with 9 bases fitting TRBD1. Per the germline V gene, CDR1 is SNHLY and CDR2 is FYNNEI. There are 11 residues in the CDR3. Losses at the gene ends were 7 bases for V and 11 bases for J; bases not matched to a gene: 5.